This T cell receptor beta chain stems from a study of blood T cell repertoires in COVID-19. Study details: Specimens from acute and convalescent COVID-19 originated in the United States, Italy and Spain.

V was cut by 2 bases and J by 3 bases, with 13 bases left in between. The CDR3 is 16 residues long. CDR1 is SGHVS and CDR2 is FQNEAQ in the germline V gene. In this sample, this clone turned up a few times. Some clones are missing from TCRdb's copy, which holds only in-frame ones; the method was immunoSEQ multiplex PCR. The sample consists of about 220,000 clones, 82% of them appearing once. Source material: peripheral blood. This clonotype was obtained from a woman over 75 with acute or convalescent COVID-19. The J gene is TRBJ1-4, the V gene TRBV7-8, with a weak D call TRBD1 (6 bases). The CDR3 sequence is CASSLSRGGPNEKLFF. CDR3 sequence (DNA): TGTGCCAGCAGCTTATCGAGGGGGGGGCCTAATGAAAAACTGTTTTTT.